The clone carrying this T cell receptor beta chain was found once. Participants came from about 23 US areas, aged about 18 to 100 years. The data derive from a study of blood T cell repertoires in COVID-19. Study information: Nucleic acid was either cDNA or gDNA, and it came from T cells, B-cell-depleted T cells, or PBMCs.

There are 17 residues in the CDR3. J lost 7 bases, V lost 0 bases, and 9 bases had no gene match. CDR1 ENHRY and CDR2 SYGVKD come from the germline V gene. Produced via immunoSEQ multiplex PCR; TCRdb's table is partial and in-frame only. The sample has approximately 250,000 clones; roughly 90% are singletons. The specimen sequenced was PBMCs or T cells enriched from blood (not recorded which). The TCR sequence derives from a man aged 40-55 years who had been exposed to COVID-19. The gene calls are TRBV10-3 and TRBJ2-5; 12 nucleotides agree with TRBD2. The CDR3 coding sequence is TGTGCCATCAGTGAGTCCTTACATGCTAGCGGGAGGGGGACCCAGTACTTC. Translated, it gives CAISESLHASGRGTQYF.